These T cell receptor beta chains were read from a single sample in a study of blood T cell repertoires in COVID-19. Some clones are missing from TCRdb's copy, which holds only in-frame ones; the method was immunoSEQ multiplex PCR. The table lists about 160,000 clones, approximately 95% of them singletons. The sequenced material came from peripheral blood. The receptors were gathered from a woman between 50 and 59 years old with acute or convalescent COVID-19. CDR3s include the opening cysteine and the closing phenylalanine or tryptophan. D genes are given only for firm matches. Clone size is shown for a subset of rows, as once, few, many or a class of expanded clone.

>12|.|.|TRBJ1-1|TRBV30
TGTGCCTCCATGTGGCAGGGAATTTCGGCTTTCTTT
CASMWQGISAFF
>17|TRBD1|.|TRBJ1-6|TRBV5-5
TGTGCCAGCAGCCTATACCCCCTTACAGGGGGCGGTTCACCCCTCCACTTT
CASSLYPLTGGGSPLHF
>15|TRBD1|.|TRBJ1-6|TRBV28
TGTGCCAGCAGTTTAGGACAGGGACATAATTCACCCCTCCACTTT
CASSLGQGHNSPLHF
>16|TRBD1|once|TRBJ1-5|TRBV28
TGTGCCAGCAGCTTTAGTGTCAGGGGGACGGGACAGCCCCAGCATTTT
CASSFSVRGTGQPQHF
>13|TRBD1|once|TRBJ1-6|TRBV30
TGTGCCTGGAACCGACAGGGTGGATCACCCCTCCACTTT
CAWNRQGGSPLHF
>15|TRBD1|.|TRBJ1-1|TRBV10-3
TGTGCCATCAGTGGCCACGACAGGGAGGACACTGAAGCTTTCTTT
CAISGHDREDTEAFF
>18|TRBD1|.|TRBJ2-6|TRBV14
TGTGCCAGCAGCCAAGAAGGGCAGGGGGCATCTGGGGCCAACGTCCTGACTTTC
CASSQEGQGASGANVLTF
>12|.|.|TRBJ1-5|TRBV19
TGTGCCAGTAGTAACGACATTCAGCCCCAGCATTTT
CASSNDIQPQHF
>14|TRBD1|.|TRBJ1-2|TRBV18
TGTGCCAGCTCACCGGGACAGGGGGCGCGGGGCTACACCTTC
CASSPGQGARGYTF
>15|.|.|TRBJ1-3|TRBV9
TGTGCCAGCAGCGTAGCGCCGAGCTCTGGAAACACCATATATTTT
CASSVAPSSGNTIYF
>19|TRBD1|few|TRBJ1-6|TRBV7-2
TGTGCCAGCAGCTTATCAGGGGGTGGATACAGCTCCTATAATTCACCCCTCCACTTT
CASSLSGGGYSSYNSPLHF
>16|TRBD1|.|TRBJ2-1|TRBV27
TGTGCCAGCACCTACCGACCGGGACAGGGGTACAATGAGCAGTTCTTC
CASTYRPGQGYNEQFF
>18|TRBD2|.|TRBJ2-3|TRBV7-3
TGTGCCAGCAGCTCACGACTAGCGGGAGAGGAGAGCACAGATACGCAGTATTTT
CASSSRLAGEESTDTQYF
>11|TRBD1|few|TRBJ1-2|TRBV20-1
TGCAGTGTTTTCTCCGAAGGGGGCCCGACCTTC
CSVFSEGGPTF
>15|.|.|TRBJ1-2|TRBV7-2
TGTGCCAGCAGCTTAGTGGCAGGGGAAGACTATGGCTACACCTTC
CASSLVAGEDYGYTF
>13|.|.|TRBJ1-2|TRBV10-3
TGTGCCATCAGGTCCGCAGCGAACTATGGCTACACCTTC
CAIRSAANYGYTF
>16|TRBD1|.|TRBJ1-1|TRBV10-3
TGTGCCATCAGTGAGTCAACAGGGGCCATGAACACTGAAGCTTTCTTT
CAISESTGAMNTEAFF
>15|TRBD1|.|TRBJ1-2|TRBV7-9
TGTGCCAGCAGCCCTCAGACAGGGATCGTTGCTGGCTACACCTTC
CASSPQTGIVAGYTF
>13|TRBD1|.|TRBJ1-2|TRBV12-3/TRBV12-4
TGTGCCAGCAGTCAACAGGGGGCGGGTGGCTACACCTTC
CASSQQGAGGYTF
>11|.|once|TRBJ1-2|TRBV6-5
TGTGCCATACCAACAGGTGGAGGCTACACCTTC
CAIPTGGGYTF
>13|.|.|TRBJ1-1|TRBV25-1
TGTGCCAGCAGTGAGGGAGGGAGCCCTGAAGCTTTCTTT
CASSEGGSPEAFF
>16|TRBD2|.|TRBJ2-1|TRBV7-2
TGTGCCAGCAGCTTAAGACTAGCGGGGGTATACAATGAGCAGTTCTTC
CASSLRLAGVYNEQFF
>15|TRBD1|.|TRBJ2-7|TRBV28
TGTGCCAGCAGTGCCCACACAGGGGCGGGTTACGAGCAGTACTTC
CASSAHTGAGYEQYF
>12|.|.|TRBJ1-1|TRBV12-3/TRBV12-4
TGTGCCAGCAGTTTATTGGGGGCCGAAGCTTTCTTT
CASSLLGAEAFF
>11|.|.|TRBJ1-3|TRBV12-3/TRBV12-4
TGTGCCAGCAGTCAGGCAAACACCATATATTTT
CASSQANTIYF
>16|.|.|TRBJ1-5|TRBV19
TGTGCCAGTAGTATACAGTGGGCCGGTAGCAATCAGCCCCAGCATTTT
CASSIQWAGSNQPQHF
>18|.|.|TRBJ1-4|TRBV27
TGTGCCAGCACTAATTTGGGCGGGTATACAGGGAATTTAGGAAAACTGTTTTTT
CASTNLGGYTGNLGKLFF
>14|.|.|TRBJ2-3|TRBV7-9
TGTGCCAGCAGCCTGGACAGGCGGGAAGATACGCAGTATTTT
CASSLDRREDTQYF
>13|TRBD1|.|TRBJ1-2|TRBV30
TGTGCCTGGAATGTTATGACAGGGAGTGGCTACACCTTC
CAWNVMTGSGYTF
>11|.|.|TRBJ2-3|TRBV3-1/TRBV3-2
TGTGCCAGCCGGGGCACAGATACGCAGTATTTT
CASRGTDTQYF
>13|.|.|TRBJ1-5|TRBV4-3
TGCGCCAGCAGCCAAGATCGAGGTCAGCCCCAGCATTTT
CASSQDRGQPQHF
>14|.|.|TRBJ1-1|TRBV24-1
TGTGCCACCAGTGACCCTACAGCGAACACTGAAGCTTTCTTT
CATSDPTANTEAFF
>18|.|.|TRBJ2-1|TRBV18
TGTGCCAGCTCACCAGTTGTAGGAGGGAAAGCTTCCTACAATGAGCAGTTCTTC
CASSPVVGGKASYNEQFF
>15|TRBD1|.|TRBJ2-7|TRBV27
TGTGCCAGCAGCCGCTCCCGGGACAGGGGAGCCGAGCAGTACTTC
CASSRSRDRGAEQYF
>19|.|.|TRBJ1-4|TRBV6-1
TGTGCCAGCAGTGCCCGACCCTGGGCAGGGTCGGTGGCTAATGAAAAACTGTTTTTT
CASSARPWAGSVANEKLFF
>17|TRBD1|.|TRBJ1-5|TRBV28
TGTGCCAGCAGTTCCATCAACGCCGGGACAGGGGATGCGTCCCCGCATTTT
CASSSINAGTGDASPHF
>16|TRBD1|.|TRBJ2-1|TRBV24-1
TGTGCCACCCAAATCGGACCGGGACAGGGCCTCAATGAGCAGTTCTTC
CATQIGPGQGLNEQFF
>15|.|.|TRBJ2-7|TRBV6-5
TGTGCCAGCAGTCTGACGACAGGCGACGGCTACGAGCAGTACTTC
CASSLTTGDGYEQYF
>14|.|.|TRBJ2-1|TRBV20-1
TGCAGTGCTAGTCCGACTAACAGCCCGCATGAGCAGTTCTTC
CSASPTNSPHEQFF
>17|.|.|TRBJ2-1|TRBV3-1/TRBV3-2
TGTGCCAGCAGCCAAATACAGGGTTACAGCTCCTACAATGAGCAGTTCTTC
CASSQIQGYSSYNEQFF
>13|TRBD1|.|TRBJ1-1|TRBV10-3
TGTGCCATCAGTGAGCGGACAGGGGGCCGAGCTTTCTTT
CAISERTGGRAFF
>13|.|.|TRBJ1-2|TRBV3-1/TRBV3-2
TGTGCCAGCAGTAACGGGGTCAACTATGGCTACACCTTC
CASSNGVNYGYTF
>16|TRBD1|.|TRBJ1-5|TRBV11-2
TGTGCCAGCAGCCTGCTAACGACAGGGTCCGCTCAGCCCCAGCATTTT
CASSLLTTGSAQPQHF
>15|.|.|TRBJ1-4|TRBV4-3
TGCGCCAGCAGCCAAGGCGAGGCAGGAGGAGGAAAACTGTTTTTT
CASSQGEAGGGKLFF
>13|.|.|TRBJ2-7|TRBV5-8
TGTGCCAGCAGCTTCGGGATCTCCTACGAGCAGTACTTC
CASSFGISYEQYF
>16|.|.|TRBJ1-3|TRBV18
TGTGCCAGCTCTCAAGGGAGCCCAAGGGCTGGAAACACCATATATTTT
CASSQGSPRAGNTIYF
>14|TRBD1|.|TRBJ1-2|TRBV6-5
TGTGCCAGCAGGCCCAGGACAGGGGGCTATGGCTACACCTTC
CASRPRTGGYGYTF